Shown below are 9 T cell receptor beta chains from a single sample sequenced in a study of CD8 T cells in Susac syndrome. The authors reverse transcribed roughly 0.5 to 1 ug RNA with random hexamers. TCRdb analysed the immunoSEQ multiplex PCR reads with MiXCR anew, one entry per CDR3 protein. The table lists 150,000 or so distinct CDR3 sequences, roughly 95% of them singletons, with roughly 0.1% in the top ten. The sequencing sample was made of CD4+ T cells from PBMCs. Receptor source: a human donor with multiple sclerosis.

This chain joins TRBV19 and TRBJ1-5; the match to TRBD1 covers 8 bases. The V and J ends lost 6 bases and 5 bases, in that order; junction bases with no gene match: 9. The CDR3 covers 15 residues. Per germline, CDR1 LNHDA and CDR2 SQIVND (reference sequence). CDR3 sequence reads: CASSTQGALHQPQHF. The CDR3 DNA is TGTGCCAGTAGCACGCAGGGGGCGCTTCATCAGCCCCAGCATTTT.

The chain combines TRBV6-6 with TRBJ2-3; D is perhaps TRBD1 or TRBD2 (5 bases each). CDR1 and CDR2 (germline): MNHNY, SVGAGI (reference sequence). The CDR3 consists of 12 residues. V lost 5 bases, J lost 8 bases, and 11 bases lay in between. CDR3: CASSVKGSTQYF. CDR3 bases: TGTGCCAGCAGTGTAAAGGGGAGTACGCAGTATTTT.

This clonotype came up once. The chain has TRBV20-1 and TRBJ2-1; D might be TRBD2 (5 bases). Trimming took 3 bases from V and 0 from J, leaving 9 bases between them. The CDR3 loop spans 14 amino acids. Germline V gene lookup returns CDR1 DFQATT and CDR2 SNEGSKA (reference sequence). The CDR3 region has the DNA TGCAGTGCTAGCGGGGATGACTCCTACAATGAGCAGTTCTTC. This translates into CSASGDDSYNEQFF.

The J gene is TRBJ1-1, the V gene TRBV20-1, with D possibly matching TRBD1 (5 bases). Germline V gene data show CDR1 as DFQATT and CDR2 as SNEGSKA (reference sequence). Trimming took 8 bases from V and 3 from J, leaving 13 bases between them. The CDR3 is made up of 12 amino acids. The CDR3 DNA follows: TGCAGTCAACGGGGAGGGGACACTGAAGCTTTCTTT. Its protein product is CSQRGGDTEAFF.

V and J are TRBV14 and TRBJ1-1, with D uncertain. The ends were cut back, 4 bases at V and 4 bases at J, with 13 bases in the middle. The CDR3 is made up of 14 amino acids. Germline V gene lookup returns CDR1 SGHDN and CDR2 FVKESK. The CDR3 nucleotides are TGTGCCAGCAGCCCATTCGGGCGTGGCACTGAAGCTTTCTTT. Translating it yields CASSPFGRGTEAFF.

The chain carries TRBV7-8 and TRBJ1-4; the D gene is possibly TRBD1 (6 bases). With 5 bases removed from V and 6 bases from J, the gap between germline ends came to 16 bases. CDR3 length: 15 residues. Looked up from germline, CDR1 is SGHVS and CDR2 is FQNEAQ. CDR3 loop: CASSGRTAYYEKLFF. The DNA for the CDR3 is TGTGCCAGCAGCGGGCGGACAGCCTACTATGAAAAACTGTTTTTT. Based on the CDR3 plus reference TRBV7-8 and TRBJ1-4, the full variable domain is GAGVSQSPRYKVAKRGQDVALRCDPISGHVSLFWYQQALGQGPEFLTYFQNEAQLDKSGLPSDRFFAERPEGSVSTLKIQRTQQEDSAVYLCASSGRTAYYEKLFFGSGTQLSVL.

V is TRBV24-1 and J is TRBJ2-1; D call uncertain. Between the trimmed V and J ends, which lost 4 bases and 5 bases, there was a span of 8 bases. CDR1 and CDR2 (germline): KGHDR, SFDVKD. The CDR3 loop spans 13 amino acids. In DNA form, the CDR3 reads TGTGCCACCAGTGACCCAAATGACAATGAGCAGTTCTTC. Its translation is CATSDPNDNEQFF.

The V gene is TRBV30, the J gene TRBJ1-6; D is unclear. Trimming took off 0 bases at V and 14 bases at J, with 8 bases between the two ends. Per germline, CDR1 GTSNPN and CDR2 SVGIG (reference sequence). This CDR3 has 11 residues. The CDR3 DNA follows: TGTGCCTGGAGTGTGTGGCGGGCCCTCCACTTT. Residues: CAWSVWRALHF.

The chain links TRBV7-9 to TRBJ1-2; the D is unclear. The CDR3 has 14 amino acids. The V gene's germline CDR1 is SEHNR and CDR2 FQNEAQ (reference sequence). V lost 5 bases and J 1 base, leaving 11 bases between the germline ends. The CDR3 DNA is TGTGCCAGCAGCCCTTCGACTTATAACTATGGCTACACCTTC. Protein product: CASSPSTYNYGYTF.